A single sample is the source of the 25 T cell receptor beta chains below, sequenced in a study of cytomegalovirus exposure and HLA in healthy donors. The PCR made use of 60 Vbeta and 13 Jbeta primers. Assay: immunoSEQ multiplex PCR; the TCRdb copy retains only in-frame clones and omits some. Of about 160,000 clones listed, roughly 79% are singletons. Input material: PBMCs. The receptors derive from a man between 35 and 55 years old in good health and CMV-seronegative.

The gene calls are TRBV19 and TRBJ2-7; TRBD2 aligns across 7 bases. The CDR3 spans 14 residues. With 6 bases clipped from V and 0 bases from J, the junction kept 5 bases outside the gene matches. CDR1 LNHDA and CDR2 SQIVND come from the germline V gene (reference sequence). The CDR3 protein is CASSPSGSSYEQYF. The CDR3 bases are TGTGCCAGTAGCCCTAGCGGTAGCTCCTACGAGCAGTACTTC.

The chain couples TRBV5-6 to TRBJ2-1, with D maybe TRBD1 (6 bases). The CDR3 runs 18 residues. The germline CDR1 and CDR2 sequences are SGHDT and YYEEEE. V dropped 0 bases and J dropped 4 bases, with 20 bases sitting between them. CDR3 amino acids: CASSLVGALGRGYNEQFF. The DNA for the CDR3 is TGTGCCAGCAGCTTGGTGGGGGCACTGGGCAGGGGTTACAATGAGCAGTTCTTC. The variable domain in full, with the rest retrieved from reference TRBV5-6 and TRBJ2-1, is DAGVTQSPTHLIKTRGQQVTLRCSPKSGHDTVSWYQQALGQGPQFIFQYYEEEERQRGNFPDRFSGHQFPNYSSELNVNALLLGDSALYLCASSLVGALGRGYNEQFFGPGTRLTVL.

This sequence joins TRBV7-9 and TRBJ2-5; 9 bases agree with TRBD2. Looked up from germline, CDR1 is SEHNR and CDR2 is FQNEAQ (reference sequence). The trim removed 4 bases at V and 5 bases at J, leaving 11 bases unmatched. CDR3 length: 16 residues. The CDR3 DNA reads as TGTGCCAGCAGCTCGTCCTGGCGGGAGGGCGTTGAGACCCAGTACTTC. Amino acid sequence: CASSSSWREGVETQYF.

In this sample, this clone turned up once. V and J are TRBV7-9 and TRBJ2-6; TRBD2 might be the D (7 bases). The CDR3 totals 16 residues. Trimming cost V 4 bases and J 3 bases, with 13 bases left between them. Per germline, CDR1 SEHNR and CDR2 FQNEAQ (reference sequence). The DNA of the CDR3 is TGTGCCAGCAGCTCCTTCGGGGGGCGTGGGGCCAACGTCCTGACTTTC. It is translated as CASSSFGGRGANVLTF.

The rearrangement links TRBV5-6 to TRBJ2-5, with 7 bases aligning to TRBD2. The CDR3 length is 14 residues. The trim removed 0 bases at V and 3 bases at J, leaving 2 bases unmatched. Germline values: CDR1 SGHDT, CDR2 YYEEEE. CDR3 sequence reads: CASSLALAEETQYF. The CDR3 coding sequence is TGTGCCAGCAGCTTGGCGCTAGCGGAAGAGACCCAGTACTTC.

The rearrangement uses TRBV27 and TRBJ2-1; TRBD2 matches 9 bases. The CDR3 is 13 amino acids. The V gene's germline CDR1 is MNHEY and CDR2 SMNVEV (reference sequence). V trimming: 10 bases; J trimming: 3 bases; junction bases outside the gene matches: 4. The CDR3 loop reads CATGTSFYNEQFF. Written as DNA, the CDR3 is TGTGCCACCGGGACTAGCTTCTACAATGAGCAGTTCTTC.

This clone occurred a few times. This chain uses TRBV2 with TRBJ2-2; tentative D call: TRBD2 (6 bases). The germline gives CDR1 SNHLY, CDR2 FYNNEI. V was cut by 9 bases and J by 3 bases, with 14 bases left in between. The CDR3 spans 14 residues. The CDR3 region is CASKWGVDTGELFF. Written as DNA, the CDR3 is TGTGCCAGTAAATGGGGGGTAGACACCGGGGAGCTGTTTTTT.

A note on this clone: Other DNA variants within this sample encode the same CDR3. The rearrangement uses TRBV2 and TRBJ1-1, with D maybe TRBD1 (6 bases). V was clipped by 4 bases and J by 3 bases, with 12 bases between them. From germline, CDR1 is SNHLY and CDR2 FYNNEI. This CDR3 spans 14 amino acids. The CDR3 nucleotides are TGTGCCAGCAGTGGCGATAGGGGGTACACTGAAGCTTTCTTT. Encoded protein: CASSGDRGYTEAFF.

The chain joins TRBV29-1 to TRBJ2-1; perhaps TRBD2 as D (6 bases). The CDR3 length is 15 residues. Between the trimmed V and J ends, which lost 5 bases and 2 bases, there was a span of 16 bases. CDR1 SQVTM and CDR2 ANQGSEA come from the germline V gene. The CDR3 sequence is CSVNGRAGAYNEQFF. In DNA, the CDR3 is TGCAGCGTTAATGGGAGAGCGGGCGCCTACAATGAGCAGTTCTTC.

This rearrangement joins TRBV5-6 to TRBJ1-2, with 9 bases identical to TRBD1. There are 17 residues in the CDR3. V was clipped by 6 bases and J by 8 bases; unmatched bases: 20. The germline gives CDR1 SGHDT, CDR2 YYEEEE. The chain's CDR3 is CASTSSMGNRGRRGYTF. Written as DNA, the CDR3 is TGTGCCAGCACCTCGTCGATGGGGAACAGGGGGCGAAGAGGCTACACCTTC.

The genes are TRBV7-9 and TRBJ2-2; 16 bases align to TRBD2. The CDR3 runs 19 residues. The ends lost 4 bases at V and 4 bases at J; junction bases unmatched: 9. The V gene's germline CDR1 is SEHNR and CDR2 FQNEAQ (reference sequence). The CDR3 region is CASSWGLAGGSGGTGELFF. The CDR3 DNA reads TGTGCCAGCAGCTGGGGACTAGCGGGAGGGTCCGGGGGCACCGGGGAGCTGTTTTTT.

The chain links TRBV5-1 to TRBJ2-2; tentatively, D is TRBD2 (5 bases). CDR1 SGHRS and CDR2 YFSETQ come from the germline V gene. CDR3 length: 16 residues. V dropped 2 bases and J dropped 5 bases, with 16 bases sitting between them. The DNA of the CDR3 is TGCGCCAGCAGCTTTCGTCCGGGATCGGAGACCGGGGAGCTGTTTTTT. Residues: CASSFRPGSETGELFF.

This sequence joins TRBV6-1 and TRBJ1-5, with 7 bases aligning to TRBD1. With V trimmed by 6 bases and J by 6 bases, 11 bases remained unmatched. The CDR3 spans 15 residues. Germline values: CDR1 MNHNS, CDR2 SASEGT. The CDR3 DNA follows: TGTGCCAGCAGGGGGGACAGTGGGTTCAGTCAGCCCCAGCATTTT. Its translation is CASRGDSGFSQPQHF.

The CDR3 DNA is TGTGCCAGTAGTATAGATATTGGACAGATTACGAACACCGGGGAGCTGTTTTTT. Its protein is CASSIDIGQITNTGELFF. The chain has TRBV19 and TRBJ2-2, with D maybe TRBD1 (6 bases). The V gene's germline CDR1 is LNHDA and CDR2 SQIVND (reference sequence). CDR3 length equals 18 residues. The V end was cut by 0 bases, the J end by 0 bases, with 14 bases between.

The CDR3 sequence is CASSSESERVYNEQFF. The CDR3 DNA is TGTGCCAGCAGCTCGGAGAGCGAGAGGGTCTACAATGAGCAGTTCTTC. This chain connects TRBV7-9 to TRBJ2-1; D may be TRBD2 (5 bases). This CDR3 comprises 16 residues. The germline V gene encodes CDR1 SEHNR and CDR2 FQNEAQ (reference sequence). V lost 4 bases and J lost 3, with 16 bases in between.

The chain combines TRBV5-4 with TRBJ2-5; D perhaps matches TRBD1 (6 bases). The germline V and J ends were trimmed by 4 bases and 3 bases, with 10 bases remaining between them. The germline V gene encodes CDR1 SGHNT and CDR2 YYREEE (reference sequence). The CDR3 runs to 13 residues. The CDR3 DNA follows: TGTGCCAGCAGCGTAAACAGGGAAGAGACCCAGTACTTC. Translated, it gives CASSVNREETQYF.

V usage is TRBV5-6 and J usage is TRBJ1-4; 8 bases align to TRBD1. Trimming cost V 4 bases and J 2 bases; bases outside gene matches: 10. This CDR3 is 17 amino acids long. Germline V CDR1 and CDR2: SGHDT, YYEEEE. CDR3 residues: CASSLRQGHATNEKLFF. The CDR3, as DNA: TGTGCCAGCAGCCTCCGACAGGGGCATGCGACTAATGAAAAACTGTTTTTT.

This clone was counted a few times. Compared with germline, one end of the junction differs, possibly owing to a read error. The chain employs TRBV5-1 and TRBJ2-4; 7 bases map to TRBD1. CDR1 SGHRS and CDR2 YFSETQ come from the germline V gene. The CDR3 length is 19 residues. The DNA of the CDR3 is TGCGCCAGCAGCCCCCCCCGCAGGACAGGTGGGGCCCTGGAAAACAGTCAGTACTTC. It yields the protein CASSPPRRTGGALENSQYF.

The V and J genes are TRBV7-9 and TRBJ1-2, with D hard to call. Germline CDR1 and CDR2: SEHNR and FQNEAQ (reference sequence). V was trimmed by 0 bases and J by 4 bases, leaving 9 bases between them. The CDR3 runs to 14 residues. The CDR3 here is CASSLAWEAYGYTF. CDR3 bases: TGTGCCAGCAGCTTAGCTTGGGAGGCCTATGGCTACACCTTC.

The CDR3 loop is CASIRGADTGELFF. The CDR3 DNA follows: TGCGCCAGCATCCGGGGGGCAGACACCGGGGAGCTGTTTTTT. The rearrangement links TRBV5-1 to TRBJ2-2; maybe TRBD2 (7 bases). V was clipped by 6 bases and J by 3 bases, with 12 bases between them. Looked up from germline, CDR1 is SGHRS and CDR2 is YFSETQ. The CDR3 totals 14 residues. Complete variable domain (other parts from reference TRBV5-1 and TRBJ2-2): KAGVTQTPRYLIKTRGQQVTLSCSPISGHRSVSWYQQTPGQGLQFLFEYFSETQRNKGNFPGRFSGRQFSNSRSEMNVSTLELGDSALYLCASIRGADTGELFFGEGSRLTVL.

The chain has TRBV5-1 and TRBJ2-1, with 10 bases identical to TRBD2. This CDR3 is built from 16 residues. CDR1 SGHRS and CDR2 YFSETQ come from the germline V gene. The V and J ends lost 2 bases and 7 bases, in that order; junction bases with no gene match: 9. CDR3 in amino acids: CASSLLAGGTGNEQFF. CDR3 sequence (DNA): TGCGCCAGCAGCTTATTAGCGGGAGGTACCGGGAATGAGCAGTTCTTC. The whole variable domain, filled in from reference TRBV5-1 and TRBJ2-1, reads KAGVTQTPRYLIKTRGQQVTLSCSPISGHRSVSWYQQTPGQGLQFLFEYFSETQRNKGNFPGRFSGRQFSNSRSEMNVSTLELGDSALYLCASSLLAGGTGNEQFFGPGTRLTVL.

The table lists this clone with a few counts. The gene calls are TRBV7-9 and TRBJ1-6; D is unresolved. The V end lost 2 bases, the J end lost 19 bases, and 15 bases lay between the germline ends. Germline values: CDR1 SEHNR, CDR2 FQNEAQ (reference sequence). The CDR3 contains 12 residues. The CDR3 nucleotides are TGTGCCAGCAGCTTATTCTCGGAGGGAGTACACTTT. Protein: CASSLFSEGVHF.

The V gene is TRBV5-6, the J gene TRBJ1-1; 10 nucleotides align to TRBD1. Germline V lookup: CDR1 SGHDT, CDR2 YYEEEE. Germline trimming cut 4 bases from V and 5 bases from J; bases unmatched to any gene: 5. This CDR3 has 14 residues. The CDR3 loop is CASSLGQGKTEAFF. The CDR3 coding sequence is TGTGCCAGCAGCCTGGGACAGGGGAAGACTGAAGCTTTCTTT.

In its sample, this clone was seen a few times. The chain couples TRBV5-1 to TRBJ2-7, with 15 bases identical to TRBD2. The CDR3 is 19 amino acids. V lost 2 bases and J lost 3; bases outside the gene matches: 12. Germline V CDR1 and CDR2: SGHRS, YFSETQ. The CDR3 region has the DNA TGCGCCAGCAGCTTAGGGACTAGCGGGAGGTTCCCCTCCCTCTACGAGCAGTACGTC. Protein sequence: CASSLGTSGRFPSLYEQYV.

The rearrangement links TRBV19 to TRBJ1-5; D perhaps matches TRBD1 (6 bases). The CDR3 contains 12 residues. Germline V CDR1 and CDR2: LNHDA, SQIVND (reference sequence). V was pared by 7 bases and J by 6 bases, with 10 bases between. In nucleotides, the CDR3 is TGTGCCAGTAAGGGGGGGCTTCAGCCCCAGCATTTT. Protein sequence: CASKGGLQPQHF.